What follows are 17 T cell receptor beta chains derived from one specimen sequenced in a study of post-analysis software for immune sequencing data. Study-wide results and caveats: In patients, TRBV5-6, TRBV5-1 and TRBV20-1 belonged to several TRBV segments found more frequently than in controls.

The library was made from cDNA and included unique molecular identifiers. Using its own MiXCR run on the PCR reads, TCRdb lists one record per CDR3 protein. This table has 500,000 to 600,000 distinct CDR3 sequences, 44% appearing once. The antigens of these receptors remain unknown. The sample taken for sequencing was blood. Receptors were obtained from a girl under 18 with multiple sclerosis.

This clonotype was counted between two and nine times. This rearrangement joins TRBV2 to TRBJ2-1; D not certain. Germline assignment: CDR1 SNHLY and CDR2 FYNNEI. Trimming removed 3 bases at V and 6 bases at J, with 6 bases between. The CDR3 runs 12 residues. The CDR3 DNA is TGTGCCAGCAGTGACAACCGCAATGAGCAGTTCTTC. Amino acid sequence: CASSDNRNEQFF. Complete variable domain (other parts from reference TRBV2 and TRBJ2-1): EPEVTQTPSHQVTQMGQEVILRCVPISNHLYFYWYRQILGQKVEFLVSFYNNEISEKSEIFDDQFSVERPDGSNFTLKIRSTKLEDSAMYFCASSDNRNEQFFGPGTRLTVL.

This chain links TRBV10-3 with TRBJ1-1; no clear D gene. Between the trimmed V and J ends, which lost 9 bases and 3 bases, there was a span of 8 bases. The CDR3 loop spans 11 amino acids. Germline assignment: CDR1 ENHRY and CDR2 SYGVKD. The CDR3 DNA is TGTGCCATTAGTCGCGACACTGAAGCTTTCTTT. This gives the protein CAISRDTEAFF.

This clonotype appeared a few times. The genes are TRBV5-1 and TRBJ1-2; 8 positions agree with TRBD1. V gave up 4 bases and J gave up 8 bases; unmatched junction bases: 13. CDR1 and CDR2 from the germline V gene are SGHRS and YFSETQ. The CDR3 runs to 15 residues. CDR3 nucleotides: TGCGCCAGCAGCCCCGGACAGGGAGGAGCCTGGGGCTACACCTTC. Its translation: CASSPGQGGAWGYTF.

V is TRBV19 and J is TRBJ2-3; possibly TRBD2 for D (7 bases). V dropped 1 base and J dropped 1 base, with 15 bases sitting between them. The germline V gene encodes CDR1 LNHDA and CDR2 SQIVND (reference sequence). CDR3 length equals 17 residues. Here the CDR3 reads CASSIAPGGLGTDTQYF. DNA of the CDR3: TGTGCCAGTAGTATAGCCCCCGGGGGGCTGGGCACAGATACGCAGTATTTT.

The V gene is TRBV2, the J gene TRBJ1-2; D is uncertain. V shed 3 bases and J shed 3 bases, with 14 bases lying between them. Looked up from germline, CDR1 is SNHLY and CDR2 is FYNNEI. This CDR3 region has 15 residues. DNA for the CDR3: TGTGCCAGCAGTGACCCGGGCCGTAATGACTATGGCTACACCTTC. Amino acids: CASSDPGRNDYGYTF.

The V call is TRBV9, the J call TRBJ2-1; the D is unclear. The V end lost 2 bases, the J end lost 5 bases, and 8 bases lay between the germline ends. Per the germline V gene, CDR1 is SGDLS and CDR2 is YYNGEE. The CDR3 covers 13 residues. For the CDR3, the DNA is TGTGCCAGCAGCGTCGACCATAACAATGAGCAGTTCTTC. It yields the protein CASSVDHNNEQFF.

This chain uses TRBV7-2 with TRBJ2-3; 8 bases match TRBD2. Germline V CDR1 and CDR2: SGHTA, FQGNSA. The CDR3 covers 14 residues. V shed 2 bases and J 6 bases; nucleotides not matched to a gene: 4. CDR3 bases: TGTGCCAGCAGCTTAAGCGGGAGTCCGGATACGCAGTATTTT. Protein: CASSLSGSPDTQYF. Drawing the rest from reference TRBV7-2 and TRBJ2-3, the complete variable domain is GAGVSQSPSNKVTEKGKDVELRCDPISGHTALYWYRQSLGQGLEFLIYFQGNSAPDKSGLPSDRFSAERTGGSVSTLTIQRTQQEDSAVYLCASSLSGSPDTQYFGPGTRLTVL.

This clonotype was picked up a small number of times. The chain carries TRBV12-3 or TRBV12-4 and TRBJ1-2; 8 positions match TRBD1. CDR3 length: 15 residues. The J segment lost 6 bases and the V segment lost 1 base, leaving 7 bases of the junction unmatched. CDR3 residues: CASSLVAGGADGYTF. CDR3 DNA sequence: TGTGCCAGCAGTTTAGTAGCAGGGGGCGCGGATGGCTACACCTTC.

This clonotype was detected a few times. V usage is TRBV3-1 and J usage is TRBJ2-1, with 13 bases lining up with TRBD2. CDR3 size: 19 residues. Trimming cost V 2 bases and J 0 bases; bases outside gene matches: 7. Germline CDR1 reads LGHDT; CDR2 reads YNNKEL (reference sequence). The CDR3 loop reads CASSQSIGTSGISYNEQFF. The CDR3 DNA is TGTGCCAGCAGCCAAAGTATCGGGACTAGCGGGATCTCCTACAATGAGCAGTTCTTC.

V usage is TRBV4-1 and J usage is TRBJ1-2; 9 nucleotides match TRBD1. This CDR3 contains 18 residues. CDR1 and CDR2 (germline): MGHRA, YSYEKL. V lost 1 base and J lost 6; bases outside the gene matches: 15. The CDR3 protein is CASSQGRQGGVRRNGYTF. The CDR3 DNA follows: TGCGCCAGCAGCCAAGGTAGACAGGGGGGAGTACGGAGAAATGGCTACACCTTC.

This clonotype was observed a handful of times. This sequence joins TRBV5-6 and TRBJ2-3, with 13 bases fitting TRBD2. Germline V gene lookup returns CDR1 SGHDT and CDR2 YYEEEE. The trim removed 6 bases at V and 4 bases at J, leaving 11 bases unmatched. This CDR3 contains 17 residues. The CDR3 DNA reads TGTGCCAGCACCCGCCTAGGACTAGCGGGAGTCGCAGATACGCAGTATTTT. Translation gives CASTRLGLAGVADTQYF.

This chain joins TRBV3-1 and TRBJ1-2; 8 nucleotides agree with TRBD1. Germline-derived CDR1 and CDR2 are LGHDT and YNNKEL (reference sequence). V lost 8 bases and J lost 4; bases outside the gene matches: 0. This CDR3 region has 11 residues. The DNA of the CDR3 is TGTGCCAGCGGACAGGGCTATGGCTACACCTTC. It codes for CASGQGYGYTF.

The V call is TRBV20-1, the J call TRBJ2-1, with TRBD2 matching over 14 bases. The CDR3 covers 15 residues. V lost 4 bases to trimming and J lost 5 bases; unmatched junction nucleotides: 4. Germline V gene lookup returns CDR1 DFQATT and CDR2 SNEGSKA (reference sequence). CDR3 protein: CSATVTSGGDNEQFF. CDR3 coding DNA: TGCAGTGCTACCGTGACTAGCGGGGGGGACAATGAGCAGTTCTTC.

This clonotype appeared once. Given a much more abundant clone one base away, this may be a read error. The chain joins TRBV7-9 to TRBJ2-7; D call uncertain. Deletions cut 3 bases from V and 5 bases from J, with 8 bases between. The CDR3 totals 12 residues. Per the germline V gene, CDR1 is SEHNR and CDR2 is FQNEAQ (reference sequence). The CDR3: CASSLLKHEQYF. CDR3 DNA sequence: TGTGCCAGCAGCTTGTTGAAACACGAGCAGTACTTC.

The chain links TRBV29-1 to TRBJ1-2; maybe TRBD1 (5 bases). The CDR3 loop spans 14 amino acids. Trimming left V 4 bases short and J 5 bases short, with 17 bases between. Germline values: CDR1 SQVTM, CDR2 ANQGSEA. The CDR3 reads CSVGLAGRRYGYTF. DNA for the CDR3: TGCAGCGTTGGATTGGCAGGGAGGAGGTATGGCTACACCTTC. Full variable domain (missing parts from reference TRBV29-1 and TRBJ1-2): SAVISQKPSRDICQRGTSLTIQCQVDSQVTMMFWYRQQPGQSLTLIATANQGSEATYESGFVIDKFPISRPNLTFSTLTVSNMSPEDSSIYLCSVGLAGRRYGYTFGSGTRLTVV.

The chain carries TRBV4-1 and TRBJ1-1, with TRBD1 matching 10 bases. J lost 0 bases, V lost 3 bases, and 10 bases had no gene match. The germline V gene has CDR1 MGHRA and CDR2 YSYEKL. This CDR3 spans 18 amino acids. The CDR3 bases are TGCGCCAGCAGCCAGAAACCGGGACAGGGGAGAATGAACACTGAAGCTTTCTTT. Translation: CASSQKPGQGRMNTEAFF.

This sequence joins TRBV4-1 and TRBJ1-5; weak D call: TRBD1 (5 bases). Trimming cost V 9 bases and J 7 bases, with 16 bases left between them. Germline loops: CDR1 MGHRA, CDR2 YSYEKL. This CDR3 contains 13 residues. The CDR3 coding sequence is TGCGCCAGTAAGGGGTTGGGGAGGCAGCCCCAGCATTTT. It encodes CASKGLGRQPQHF.